The 27 T cell receptor beta chains below all came from one sample that was sequenced in a study of blood T cell repertoires in COVID-19. Sequenced by immunoSEQ multiplex PCR; TCRdb stores in-frame clones only, minus some. The sample yields 150,000 to 200,000 clones, about 81% seen once. Source material: peripheral blood. The source of these receptors is a woman older than 75 with COVID-19, enrolled during active disease.

The rearrangement joins TRBV4-2 to TRBJ2-6; no firm D call. The V and J ends lost 3 bases and 5 bases respectively, with 17 bases between them. This CDR3 region has 17 residues. Germline assignment: CDR1 LGHNA and CDR2 YNFKEQ. CDR3 region: CASSQGYTARRANVLTF. CDR3 in DNA: TGTGCCAGCAGCCAGGGTTATACCGCGAGGCGGGCCAACGTCCTGACTTTC.

This clone was seen once. The chain links TRBV7-8 to TRBJ2-1; 10 bases agree with TRBD2. The CDR3 has 16 amino acids. J gave up 5 bases and V 5 bases, and 9 bases lay outside the gene matches. In germline, CDR1 is SGHVS, CDR2 FQNEAQ. The CDR3, as DNA: TGTGCCAGCAGCCCCCTAGCGGGGGCGGAGGACAATGAGCAGTTCTTC. It translates to CASSPLAGAEDNEQFF.

This clone was counted a single time. This chain uses TRBV5-6 with TRBJ2-3, with 13 bases aligning to TRBD2. The CDR3 is made up of 17 amino acids. Germline V gene sequence: CDR1 SGHDT, CDR2 YYEEEE. V lost 3 bases and J lost 4; bases outside the gene matches: 8. CDR3 DNA: TGTGCCAGCAGCTCCAGACTAGCGGGGGGCGGGGCAGATACGCAGTATTTT. Translating gives CASSSRLAGGGADTQYF.

In this sample, this clone turned up a few times. The chain carries TRBV12-3 or TRBV12-4 and TRBJ2-7, with 8 bases that match TRBD1. The CDR3 contains 11 residues. The V and J ends lost 3 bases and 9 bases, in that order; junction bases with no gene match: 1. DNA of the CDR3: TGTGCCAGCAGTTTTGACAGGGGGCAGTACTTC. Its protein is CASSFDRGQYF.

This chain uses TRBV9 with TRBJ2-2; 8 positions agree with TRBD2. CDR1 is SGDLS, CDR2 YYNGEE, per germline. This CDR3 region has 16 residues. Trimming at V came to 2 bases and at J to 7 bases, leaving 10 bases not matched to a gene. The CDR3 reads CASSVSQRGRGGELFF. DNA for the CDR3: TGTGCCAGCAGCGTTTCCCAGCGGGGGCGGGGCGGGGAGCTGTTTTTT. Using reference TRBV9 and TRBJ2-2 for the parts outside the CDR3, the full variable domain is DSGVTQTPKHLITATGQRVTLRCSPRSGDLSVYWYQQSLDQGLQFLIQYYNGEERAKGNILERFSAQQFPDLHSELNLSSLELGDSALYFCASSVSQRGRGGELFFGEGSRLTVL.

The genes are TRBV11-1 and TRBJ2-5; 9 nucleotides line up with TRBD2. The V gene end was trimmed by 4 bases and the J gene end by 0 bases; junction bases not matched to a gene: 6. The length of the CDR3 is 16 residues. Germline V gene lookup returns CDR1 SGHAT and CDR2 FQDESV (reference sequence). The CDR3 region has the DNA TGTGCCAGCAGCTCCATAGCGGGGGCGTACCAAGAGACCCAGTACTTC. Translated: CASSSIAGAYQETQYF.

The J gene is TRBJ2-5, the V gene TRBV12-1; the table's D call, TRBD2, was not checked against the DNA. TRBV12-1 is labeled a pseudogene. The CDR3 runs to 17 residues. As DNA, the CDR3 is TGTGCCAGCAGCTTAAAGCCGGGACTAGCGGTCCAAGAGACCCAGTACTTC. This translates into CASSLKPGLAVQETQYF.

In regard to this clone: This CDR3 is also generated by other DNA sequences in the sample. V and J are TRBV5-1 and TRBJ1-1; 7 bases match TRBD1. The V and J ends lost 0 bases and 3 bases, in that order; junction bases with no gene match: 2. This CDR3 region has 14 residues. Germline V gene data show CDR1 as SGHRS and CDR2 as YFSETQ. CDR3 in DNA: TGCGCCAGCAGCTTGGGAACAGGGGACACTGAAGCTTTCTTT. Amino acid sequence: CASSLGTGDTEAFF.

This chain uses TRBV9 with TRBJ2-2; 12 bases are a match to TRBD2. CDR3 length equals 17 residues. Germline V gives CDR1 SGDLS, CDR2 YYNGEE. The V gene end was trimmed by 3 bases and the J gene end by 3 bases; junction bases not matched to a gene: 6. The CDR3 DNA reads TGTGCCAGCAGCGCCTCTAGCGGGGGGGCTTACACCGGGGAGCTGTTTTTT. It codes for CASSASSGGAYTGELFF. The complete variable domain, with remaining parts taken from reference TRBV9 and TRBJ2-2, reads DSGVTQTPKHLITATGQRVTLRCSPRSGDLSVYWYQQSLDQGLQFLIQYYNGEERAKGNILERFSAQQFPDLHSELNLSSLELGDSALYFCASSASSGGAYTGELFFGEGSRLTVL.

This clone was counted between two and nine times. The gene calls are TRBV11-2 and TRBJ2-1; 7 nucleotides match TRBD2. Germline V gives CDR1 SGHAT, CDR2 FQNNGV. The CDR3 contains 15 residues. V lost 2 bases, J lost 5 bases, and 6 bases stayed unmatched. CDR3 nucleotides: TGTGCCAGCAGCTTACGGAGGGCGGGGGACAATGAGCAGTTCTTC. Residues: CASSLRRAGDNEQFF.

The rearrangement links TRBV12-3 or TRBV12-4 to TRBJ2-5; D unresolved. The V and J ends lost 6 bases and 2 bases respectively, with 4 bases between them. The CDR3 runs to 11 residues. In DNA form, the CDR3 reads TGTGCCAGCAGCCAACAAGAGACCCAGTACTTC. Protein: CASSQQETQYF.

V and J are TRBV11-3 and TRBJ1-1; D not certain. From germline, CDR1 is SGHNT and CDR2 YENEEA. The CDR3 covers 13 residues. The V end was cut by 3 bases, the J end by 0 bases, with 5 bases between. Here the CDR3 DNA reads TGTGCCAGCAGCTTTGCAGTGAACACTGAAGCTTTCTTT. Protein sequence: CASSFAVNTEAFF.

The V gene is TRBV4-3, the J gene TRBJ2-7, with TRBD2 matching over 11 bases. This CDR3 is built from 15 residues. V gave up 3 bases and J gave up 6 bases; unmatched junction bases: 7. The germline V gene has CDR1 LGHNA and CDR2 YSLEER. The CDR3 sequence is CASSQILAGGSEQYF. Written as DNA, the CDR3 is TGCGCCAGCAGCCAGATTCTAGCGGGGGGTTCCGAGCAGTACTTC.

This chain connects TRBV19 to TRBJ2-3, with D tentatively TRBD2 (6 bases). The CDR3 runs 14 residues. V shed 6 bases and J shed 5 bases, with 15 bases lying between them. CDR1 and CDR2 (germline): LNHDA, SQIVND (reference sequence). CDR3 sequence (DNA): TGTGCCAGTAGACCCGCGGGGTGGGAAGATACGCAGTATTTT. Translated: CASRPAGWEDTQYF.

A few counts support this clone. The chain links TRBV5-1 to TRBJ2-1; 13 nucleotides agree with TRBD2. V was pared by 0 bases and J by 5 bases, with 2 bases of the junction left unmatched. The CDR3 is 16 amino acids. The germline CDR1 and CDR2 sequences are SGHRS and YFSETQ. The CDR3 DNA follows: TGCGCCAGCAGCTTGGGACTAGCGGGGGGCAACAATGAGCAGTTCTTC. It is translated as CASSLGLAGGNNEQFF.

This clone was found a few times. The chain combines TRBV2 with TRBJ1-1; D ambiguous. Trimming left V 11 bases short and J 0 bases short, with 13 bases between. The CDR3 has 13 amino acids. Germline-derived CDR1 and CDR2 are SNHLY and FYNNEI. The CDR3 DNA is TGTGCCGTTCTAGGTGGTATGAACACTGAAGCTTTCTTT. Its translation is CAVLGGMNTEAFF.

The CDR3 reads CATSREGGMSYTF. The CDR3 nucleotides are TGTGCCACCTCCCGGGAGGGTGGGATGAGCTACACCTTC. The chain recombines TRBV24-1 with TRBJ1-2; D gene unclear. Trimming shortened V by 9 bases and J by 9 bases, and 19 bases separated the two germline ends. The CDR3 spans 13 residues. CDR1 and CDR2 from the germline V gene are KGHDR and SFDVKD.

The gene calls are TRBV2 and TRBJ1-2; D unresolved. The germline CDR1 and CDR2 sequences are SNHLY and FYNNEI. Trimming shortened V by 9 bases and J by 8 bases, and 16 bases separated the two germline ends. This CDR3 region has 12 residues. The chain's CDR3 is CARRSFVGGYTF. In nucleotides, the CDR3 is TGTGCCAGGCGCAGCTTTGTGGGCGGCTACACCTTC. The full variable domain, with the rest looked up from reference TRBV2 and TRBJ1-2, is EPEVTQTPSHQVTQMGQEVILRCVPISNHLYFYWYRQILGQKVEFLVSFYNNEISEKSEIFDDQFSVERPDGSNFTLKIRSTKLEDSAMYFCARRSFVGGYTFGSGTRLTVV.

This sequence joins TRBV5-4 and TRBJ2-3; 12 bases align to TRBD2. Trimming removed 5 bases from V and 6 bases from J; junction bases left unmatched: 1. Germline V gene data show CDR1 as SGHNT and CDR2 as YYREEE (reference sequence). The CDR3 length is 13 residues. CDR3 DNA sequence: TGTGCCAGCAGTCTAGCGGGGGGGGATACGCAGTATTTT. Its protein product is CASSLAGGDTQYF.

The chain recombines TRBV2 with TRBJ2-3; D is perhaps TRBD2 (7 bases). V lost 4 bases to trimming and J lost 5 bases, with 16 bases between them. The length of the CDR3 is 15 residues. Germline CDR1 SNHLY, CDR2 FYNNEI. CDR3 nucleotide sequence: TGTGCCAGCAGTGTCGGCAGGGAGGGGGTAGATACGCAGTATTTT. Its protein is CASSVGREGVDTQYF. The variable domain in full, completed from reference TRBV2 and TRBJ2-3, reads EPEVTQTPSHQVTQMGQEVILRCVPISNHLYFYWYRQILGQKVEFLVSFYNNEISEKSEIFDDQFSVERPDGSNFTLKIRSTKLEDSAMYFCASSVGREGVDTQYFGPGTRLTVL.

This clone was seen more than once but under ten times. The chain links TRBV5-1 to TRBJ1-1; no definite D call. The CDR3 has 13 residues. Germline V CDR1 and CDR2: SGHRS, YFSETQ. Trimming cost V 0 bases and J 4 bases, with 7 bases left between them. In nucleotides, the CDR3 is TGCGCCAGCAGCTTGGAGGGAGGCACTGAAGCTTTCTTT. Protein product: CASSLEGGTEAFF.

The chain uses TRBV2 and TRBJ1-5; TRBD1 agrees at 8 bases. The V and J ends lost 5 bases and 4 bases, in that order; junction bases with no gene match: 10. Germline V lookup: CDR1 SNHLY, CDR2 FYNNEI. CDR3 length: 16 residues. CDR3 coding DNA: TGTGCCAGCAGTCAGACGAACACAGGGGGTAATCAGCCCCAGCATTTT. This gives the protein CASSQTNTGGNQPQHF.

The chain has TRBV5-1 and TRBJ2-1, with 9 nucleotides matching TRBD2. The V and J ends lost 3 bases and 5 bases, in that order; junction bases with no gene match: 6. Germline CDR1 and CDR2: SGHRS and YFSETQ. CDR3 length: 15 amino acids. CDR3 sequence (DNA): TGCGCCAGCAGCTACACTAGCGGGTCAAACAATGAGCAGTTCTTC. Its protein is CASSYTSGSNNEQFF.

The rearrangement uses TRBV7-6 and TRBJ2-1, with D possibly TRBD2 on 6 matching bases. The CDR3 has 18 residues. V was shortened by 2 bases and J by 1 base, with 18 bases between the two germline ends. Germline V gene sequence: CDR1 SGHVS, CDR2 FNYEAQ. This CDR3 is CASSLLRDGSRSYNEQFF. The CDR3 nucleotides read TGTGCCAGCAGCTTACTCCGGGACGGGAGTCGTTCCTACAATGAGCAGTTCTTC.

This rearrangement joins TRBV7-3 to TRBJ1-1; D uncertain. This CDR3 has 14 amino acids. Germline loops: CDR1 SGHTA, CDR2 FQGTGA. V gave up 5 bases and J gave up 1 base, with 11 bases separating them. The CDR3, as DNA: TGTGCCAGCAGCCCAGGACTCGCGAACACTGAAGCTTTCTTT. Translating it yields CASSPGLANTEAFF.

On this clone itself: One end of the junction does not line up with germline, which may come from a read error. The chain combines TRBV5-6 with TRBJ1-2; 8 bases line up with TRBD1. Germline values: CDR1 SGHDT, CDR2 YYEEEE. The CDR3 contains 14 residues. As DNA, the CDR3 is TGTGCCAGCAGCTCCTCGGGACAGGTCGATCGGGCCCGCTTC. It is translated as CASSSSGQVDRARF.

The genes are TRBV6-5 and TRBJ1-2; 8 bases match TRBD1. The CDR3 loop spans 15 amino acids. The J segment lost 1 base and the V segment lost 5 bases, leaving 6 bases of the junction unmatched. Germline lookup yields CDR1 MNHEY and CDR2 SVGAGI. Here the CDR3 reads CASSPTTGVNYGYTF. The CDR3 nucleotides read TGTGCCAGCAGTCCGACGACAGGGGTTAACTATGGCTACACCTTC.